The clone carrying this TCR beta chain was recorded at least ten times. Its specificity is unknown. The data were obtained in a study of T cells in Graves' hyperthyroidism and ophthalmopathy. In the study overall: Peripheral blood sampling occurred at initial diagnosis, before any treatment.

Reasons for excluding patients were uncontrolled infection, other autoimmune disease, pregnancy or lactation. RNA transcripts yielded amplified TCR beta CDR3 regions. HTBI primers were used for first-round RT-PCR of the TCR CDR3. One entry per CDR3 protein, called by TCRdb with MiXCR from the multiplex PCR reads. The repertoire holds 540,000 or so distinct CDR3 sequences, with approximately 14% as singletons. General study results and limits: Clonotypes that were expanded in thyroid above 0.001 mostly appeared in blood too. From stable hyperthyroidism, ophthalmopathy was separated by a 13 V-J model.

There are 14 residues in the CDR3. The germline CDR1 and CDR2 sequences are SNHLY and FYNNEI. With V trimmed by 8 bases and J by 6 bases, 10 bases remained unmatched. The sequence derives from a woman younger than 45 with Graves' hyperthyroidism. The sequenced material came from blood. The rearrangement uses TRBV2 and TRBJ2-1; 7 bases are a match to TRBD2. The CDR3 nucleotides read TGTGCCAGCCCGCGGGAGAGGTTGGGCAATGAGCAGTTCTTC. Amino acids: CASPRERLGNEQFF.